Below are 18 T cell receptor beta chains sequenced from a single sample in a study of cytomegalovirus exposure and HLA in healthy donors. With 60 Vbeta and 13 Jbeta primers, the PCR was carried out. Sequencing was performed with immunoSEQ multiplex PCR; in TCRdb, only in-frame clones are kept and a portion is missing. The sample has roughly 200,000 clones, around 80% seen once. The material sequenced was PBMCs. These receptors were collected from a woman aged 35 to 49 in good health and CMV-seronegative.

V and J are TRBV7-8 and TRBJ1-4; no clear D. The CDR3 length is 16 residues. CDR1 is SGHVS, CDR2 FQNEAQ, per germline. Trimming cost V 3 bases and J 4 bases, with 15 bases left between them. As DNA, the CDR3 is TGTGCCAGCAGCTTCAAAGGACTTCAATATAATGAAAAACTGTTTTTT. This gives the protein CASSFKGLQYNEKLFF.

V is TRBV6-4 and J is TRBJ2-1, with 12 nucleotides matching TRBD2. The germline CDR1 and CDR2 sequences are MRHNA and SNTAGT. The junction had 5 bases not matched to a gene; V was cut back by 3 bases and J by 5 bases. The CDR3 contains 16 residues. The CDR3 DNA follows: TGTGCCAGCAGTGAAGACGCTAGCGGGGGGGACAATGAGCAGTTCTTC. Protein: CASSEDASGGDNEQFF.

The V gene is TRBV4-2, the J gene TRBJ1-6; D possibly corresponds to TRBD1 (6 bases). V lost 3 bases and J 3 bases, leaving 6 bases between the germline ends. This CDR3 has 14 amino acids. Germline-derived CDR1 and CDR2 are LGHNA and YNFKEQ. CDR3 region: CASSQDSYNSPLHF. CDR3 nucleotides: TGTGCCAGCAGCCAGGACAGCTATAATTCACCCCTCCACTTT.

The chain's CDR3 is CASSLAGGTTNEKLFF. For the CDR3, the DNA is TGCGCCAGCAGCTTGGCCGGGGGAACAACTAATGAAAAACTGTTTTTT. This chain uses TRBV5-1 with TRBJ1-4; weak D call: TRBD1 (5 bases). The CDR3 totals 16 residues. Germline V CDR1 and CDR2: SGHRS, YFSETQ. The ends were cut back, 0 bases at V and 0 bases at J, with 9 bases in the middle. Based on the CDR3 plus reference TRBV5-1 and TRBJ1-4, the full variable domain is KAGVTQTPRYLIKTRGQQVTLSCSPISGHRSVSWYQQTPGQGLQFLFEYFSETQRNKGNFPGRFSGRQFSNSRSEMNVSTLELGDSALYLCASSLAGGTTNEKLFFGSGTQLSVL.

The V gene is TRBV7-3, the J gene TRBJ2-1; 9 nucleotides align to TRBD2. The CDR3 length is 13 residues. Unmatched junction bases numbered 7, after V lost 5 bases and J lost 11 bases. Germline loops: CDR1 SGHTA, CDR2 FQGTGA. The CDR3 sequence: CASSVGTSLKQFF. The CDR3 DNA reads TGTGCCAGCAGCGTAGGGACTAGCCTGAAGCAGTTCTTC.

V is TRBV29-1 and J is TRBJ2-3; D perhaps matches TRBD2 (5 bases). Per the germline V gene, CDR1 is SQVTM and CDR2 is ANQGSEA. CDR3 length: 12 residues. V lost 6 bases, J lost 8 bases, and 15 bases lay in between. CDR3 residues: CSVGRESGTQYF. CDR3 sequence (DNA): TGCAGCGTCGGCCGGGAAAGTGGTACGCAGTATTTT.

CDR3 in DNA: TGTGGGGCCCGGCACGAAGCGGGCACTGAAGCTTTCTTT. Its translation: CGARHEAGTEAFF. The V and J genes are TRBV7-9 and TRBJ1-1; D gene uncertain. This CDR3 is 13 amino acids long. Germline V gene sequence: CDR1 SEHNR, CDR2 FQNEAQ (reference sequence).

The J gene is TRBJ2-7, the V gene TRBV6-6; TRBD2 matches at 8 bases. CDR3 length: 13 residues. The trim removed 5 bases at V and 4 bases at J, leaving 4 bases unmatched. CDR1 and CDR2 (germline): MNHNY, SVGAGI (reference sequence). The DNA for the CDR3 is TGTGCCAGCAGTAGCGGGGGACCTTACGAGCAGTACTTC. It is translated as CASSSGGPYEQYF.

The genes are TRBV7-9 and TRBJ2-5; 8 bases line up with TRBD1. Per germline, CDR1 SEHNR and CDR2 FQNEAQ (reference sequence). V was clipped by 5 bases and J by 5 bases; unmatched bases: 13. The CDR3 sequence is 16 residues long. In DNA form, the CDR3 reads TGTGCCAGCAGCGTTACCGGGACAGGCACTTCGGAGACCCAGTACTTC. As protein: CASSVTGTGTSETQYF.

The CDR3 loop reads CASSLSNIHQPQHF. The CDR3 bases are TGTGCCAGCAGTTTAAGTAACATTCATCAGCCCCAGCATTTT. The chain carries TRBV28 and TRBJ1-5; D remains ambiguous. CDR3 length: 14 amino acids. Germline CDR1 is MDHEN and CDR2 is SYDVKM. V gave up 2 bases and J gave up 5 bases, with 10 bases separating them.

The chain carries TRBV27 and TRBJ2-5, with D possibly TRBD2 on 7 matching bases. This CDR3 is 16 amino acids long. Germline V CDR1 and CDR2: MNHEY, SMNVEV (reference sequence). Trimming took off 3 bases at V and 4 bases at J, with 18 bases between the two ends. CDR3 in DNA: TGTGCCAGCAGTTTGTTAGGGGGGGGAGGGTTAGAGACCCAGTACTTC. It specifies CASSLLGGGGLETQYF.

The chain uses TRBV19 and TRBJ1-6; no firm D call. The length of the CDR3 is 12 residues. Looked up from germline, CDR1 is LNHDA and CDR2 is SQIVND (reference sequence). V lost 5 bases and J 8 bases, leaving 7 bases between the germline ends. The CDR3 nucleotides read TGTGCCAGTAGTTCGAGGGATTCACCCCTCCACTTT. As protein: CASSSRDSPLHF.

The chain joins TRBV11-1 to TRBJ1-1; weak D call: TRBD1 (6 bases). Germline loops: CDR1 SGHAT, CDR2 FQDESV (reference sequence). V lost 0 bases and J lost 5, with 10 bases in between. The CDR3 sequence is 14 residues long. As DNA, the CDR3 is TGTGCCAGCAGCTTAGCAGATCAGGGGACTGAAGCTTTCTTT. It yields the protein CASSLADQGTEAFF.

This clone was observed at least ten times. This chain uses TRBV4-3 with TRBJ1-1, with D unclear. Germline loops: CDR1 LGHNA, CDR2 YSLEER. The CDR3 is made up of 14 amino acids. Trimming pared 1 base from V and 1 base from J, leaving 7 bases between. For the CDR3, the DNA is TGCGCCAGCAGCCAAGTTCGTTGGAACACTGAAGCTTTCTTT. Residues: CASSQVRWNTEAFF.

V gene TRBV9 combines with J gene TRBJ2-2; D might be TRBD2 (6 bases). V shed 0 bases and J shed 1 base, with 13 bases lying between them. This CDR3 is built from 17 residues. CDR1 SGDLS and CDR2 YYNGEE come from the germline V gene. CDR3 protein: CASSVGKGGVNTGELFF. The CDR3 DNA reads TGTGCCAGCAGCGTAGGAAAAGGCGGGGTGAACACCGGGGAGCTGTTTTTT.

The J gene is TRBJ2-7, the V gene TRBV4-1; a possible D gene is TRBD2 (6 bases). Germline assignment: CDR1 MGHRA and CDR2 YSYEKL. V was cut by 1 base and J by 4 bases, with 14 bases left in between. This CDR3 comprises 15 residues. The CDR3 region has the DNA TGCGCCAGCAGCCAAGGATCGGGGGTCGAGTACGAGCAGTACTTC. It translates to CASSQGSGVEYEQYF.

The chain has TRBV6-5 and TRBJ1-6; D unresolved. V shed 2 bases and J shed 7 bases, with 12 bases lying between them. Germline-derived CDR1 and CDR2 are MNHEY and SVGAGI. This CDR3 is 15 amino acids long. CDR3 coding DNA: TGTGCCAGCAGTTACGGCGGGATTGGGAATTCACCCCTCCACTTT. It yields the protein CASSYGGIGNSPLHF.

CDR3 region: CASSSQGQPQHF. The DNA for the CDR3 is TGTGCCAGCAGCTCGCAGGGACAGCCCCAGCATTTT. The rearrangement joins TRBV5-4 to TRBJ1-5; D possibly corresponds to TRBD1 (5 bases). Per germline, CDR1 SGHNT and CDR2 YYREEE (reference sequence). CDR3 length equals 12 residues. The germline V and J ends were trimmed by 3 bases and 7 bases, with 8 bases remaining between them.